This T cell receptor (beta chain) was documented in a study of T-cell reconstitution after alpha-beta-depleted transplantation in children. In this sample, this clonotype turned up many times. Unique molecular identifiers were used to barcode this TCRbeta library. TCRdb processed the PCR reads anew with MiXCR; each CDR3 protein has one entry. The repertoire holds approximately 200,000 distinct CDR3 sequences, about 14% seen once, with over 10% in the top ten. This TCR came from a human donor who donated a stem cell graft to a child with acute lymphoblastic leukemia. The sequenced sample was PBMCs from the stem cell graft donor, obtained from the stem cell graft.

The CDR3: CSARQGNSGNTIYF. Written as DNA, the CDR3 is TGCAGTGCTCGACAGGGAAACTCTGGAAACACCATATATTTT. The chain joins TRBV20-1 to TRBJ1-3; 7 positions agree with TRBD1. Losses at the gene ends were 5 bases for V and 0 bases for J; bases not matched to a gene: 4. Germline V gene lookup returns CDR1 DFQATT and CDR2 SNEGSKA (reference sequence). The CDR3 covers 14 residues.